This T cell receptor (beta chain) was recorded in a study of T cells in Graves' hyperthyroidism and ophthalmopathy. Trimming took 1 base from V and 0 from J, leaving 9 bases between them. The CDR3 runs to 15 residues. The germline V gene encodes CDR1 SGHRS and CDR2 YFSETQ. General study results and limits: The majority of expanded thyroid clonotypes above 0.001 also appeared in blood.

Amplification yielded TCR beta CDR3 regions, with RNA transcripts as the source. TCR CDR3 underwent first-round RT-PCR with the HTBI primer set. In TCRdb, the multiplex PCR reads were re-called with MiXCR into one record per CDR3 protein. The sample carries around 580,000 distinct CDR3 sequences, approximately 15% recorded once. This clonotype was observed many times. Its antigen is unknown. The V call is TRBV5-1, the J call TRBJ2-3; no clear D gene. The sample was blood. The receptor was derived from a woman under 30 with Graves' hyperthyroidism. The chain's CDR3 is CASSLYSYSTDTQYF. CDR3 DNA: TGCGCCAGCAGCTTGTACTCCTACAGCACAGATACGCAGTATTTT.